Listed below are T cell receptor beta chains from one sample, sequenced in a study of identical twins. TCRdb recomputed calls from the 5' RACE reads with MiXCR, one row per CDR3 protein. The data contain about 430,000 distinct CDR3 sequences, under 20% of them singletons. The source material was naive T cells sorted from blood. These receptors were collected from a man in his fifties in good health. CDR3s include the opening cysteine and the closing phenylalanine or tryptophan. The D gene is left open where the match is weak. Some rows mark clone size as missing; the rest say once, few, many or name a class of expanded clone.

D: -; V: TRBV5-6; J: TRBJ1-5; size: many; CDR3: CASSIGDQPQHF; DNA: TGTGCCAGCAGTATAGGCGATCAGCCCCAGCATTTT
D: -; V: TRBV7-9; J: TRBJ1-5; size: -; CDR3: CASSPSGSTQPQHF; DNA: TGTGCCAGCAGCCCATCCGGGTCGACGCAGCCCCAGCATTTT
D: TRBD1; V: TRBV5-1; J: TRBJ2-7; size: -; CDR3: CASTWDSSYEQYF; DNA: TGCGCCAGCACCTGGGACAGTTCCTACGAGCAGTACTTC
D: TRBD1; V: TRBV10-3; J: TRBJ1-2; size: -; CDR3: CAIFAGQPNYGYTF; DNA: TGTGCCATCTTTGCGGGACAGCCCAACTATGGCTACACCTTC
D: TRBD2; V: TRBV20-1; J: TRBJ2-3; size: many; CDR3: CSAPSQEREFIDTQYF; DNA: TGCAGTGCCCCCTCCCAAGAGCGGGAGTTTATAGATACGCAGTATTTT
D: TRBD2; V: TRBV6-4; J: TRBJ2-1; size: -; CDR3: CASSRFNAPLAGGNNEQFF; DNA: TGTGCCAGCAGCCGTTTCAATGCCCCCCTAGCGGGAGGTAACAATGAGCAGTTCTTC
D: -; V: TRBV7-9; J: TRBJ2-1; size: many; CDR3: CASSAVGGGEQFF; DNA: TGTGCCAGCAGCGCGGTCGGGGGAGGTGAGCAGTTCTTC
D: -; V: TRBV6-1; J: TRBJ1-5; size: many; CDR3: CASSDQGRNQPQHF; DNA: TGTGCCAGCAGTGACCAGGGTCGCAATCAGCCCCAGCATTTT
D: -; V: TRBV15; J: TRBJ1-1; size: many; CDR3: CATSRDRVNTEAFF; DNA: TGTGCCACCAGCAGAGATCGGGTGAACACTGAAGCTTTCTTT
D: -; V: TRBV20-1; J: TRBJ1-5; size: many; CDR3: CSASPGWSNQPQHF; DNA: TGCAGTGCTAGCCCTGGATGGAGCAATCAGCCCCAGCATTTT
D: TRBD1; V: TRBV29-1; J: TRBJ2-7; size: -; CDR3: CSVERQGSYEQYF; DNA: TGCAGCGTTGAACGACAGGGAAGCTACGAGCAGTACTTC
D: TRBD2; V: TRBV9; J: TRBJ2-7; size: few; CDR3: CASSGSSGRGSYEQYF; DNA: TGTGCCAGCAGCGGATCTAGCGGGAGGGGCTCCTACGAGCAGTACTTC
D: -; V: TRBV7-9; J: TRBJ1-2; size: -; CDR3: CASSLDRVFTF; DNA: TGTGCCAGCAGCTTAGATCGGGTTTTCACCTTC
D: -; V: TRBV4-1; J: TRBJ1-1; size: many; CDR3: CASSQYPSGMNTEAFF; DNA: TGCGCCAGCAGCCAATACCCTTCCGGAATGAACACTGAAGCTTTCTTT
D: TRBD1; V: TRBV7-6; J: TRBJ2-2; size: many; CDR3: CASSTRDRNTGELFF; DNA: TGTGCCAGCAGTACCCGGGACAGGAACACCGGGGAGCTGTTTTTT
D: -; V: TRBV5-5; J: TRBJ2-7; size: -; CDR3: CASRSTGLSYEQYF; DNA: TGTGCCAGCAGGAGCACAGGACTCTCCTACGAGCAGTACTTC
D: -; V: TRBV6-2/TRBV6-3; J: TRBJ2-1; size: -; CDR3: CASSTWRGLSYNEQFF; DNA: TGTGCCAGCAGCACTTGGAGGGGACTCTCCTACAATGAGCAGTTCTTC
D: -; V: TRBV7-9; J: TRBJ1-2; size: many; CDR3: CASSLERPTYGYTF; DNA: TGTGCCAGCAGCTTAGAGAGACCAACTTATGGCTACACCTTC
D: -; V: TRBV11-2; J: TRBJ1-4; size: -; CDR3: CASSPLPVGSANEKLFF; DNA: TGTGCCAGCAGCCCTCTGCCAGTAGGGAGCGCGAATGAAAAACTGTTTTTT
D: TRBD2; V: TRBV7-8; J: TRBJ2-3; size: -; CDR3: CASSSPAAGNTDTQYF; DNA: TGTGCCAGCAGCTCCCCCGCAGCGGGGAACACAGATACGCAGTATTTT
D: -; V: TRBV6-5; J: TRBJ1-5; size: -; CDR3: CASSYGSGEQPQHF; DNA: TGTGCCAGCAGTTACGGGTCAGGGGAGCAGCCCCAGCATTTT
D: -; V: TRBV5-6; J: TRBJ1-4; size: few; CDR3: CASSYSLTGRTEKLFF; DNA: TGTGCCAGCAGTTACTCGTTGACTGGGAGGACTGAAAAACTGTTTTTT
D: TRBD2; V: TRBV15; J: TRBJ2-2; size: -; CDR3: CATSPPGLAFGELFF; DNA: TGTGCCACCAGCCCCCCGGGACTAGCGTTCGGGGAGCTGTTTTTT
D: TRBD1; V: TRBV12-3/TRBV12-4; J: TRBJ1-1; size: -; CDR3: CASSLLAGGFTEAFF; DNA: TGTGCCAGCAGTTTATTAGCAGGGGGCTTCACTGAAGCTTTCTTT
D: -; V: TRBV28; J: TRBJ2-2; size: few; CDR3: CASSPDSQAGELFF; DNA: TGTGCCAGCAGTCCCGACTCGCAGGCCGGGGAGCTGTTTTTT
D: -; V: TRBV5-6; J: TRBJ2-3; size: -; CDR3: CASTSTLTDTQYF; DNA: TGTGCCAGTACCTCCACTCTCACAGATACGCAGTATTTT
D: TRBD2; V: TRBV6-2/TRBV6-3; J: TRBJ2-7; size: -; CDR3: CASSYGPRTRSYEQYF; DNA: TGTGCCAGCAGTTACGGGCCGCGGACTAGGTCCTACGAGCAGTACTTC
D: -; V: TRBV10-3; J: TRBJ1-2; size: many; CDR3: CAISDLNGKAAGYGYTF; DNA: TGTGCCATCAGTGATCTAAATGGCAAAGCTGCGGGCTATGGCTACACCTTC
D: -; V: TRBV15; J: TRBJ2-7; size: -; CDR3: CATSRGGMAYEQYF; DNA: TGTGCCACCAGCAGAGGGGGAATGGCCTACGAGCAGTACTTC
D: TRBD2; V: TRBV11-1; J: TRBJ2-1; size: many; CDR3: CASSSGLAGGYNEQFF; DNA: TGTGCCAGCAGCTCGGGACTAGCGGGAGGTTATAATGAGCAGTTCTTC
D: -; V: TRBV20-1; J: TRBJ2-1; size: few; CDR3: CSATTPGPRHNEQFF; DNA: TGCAGTGCAACCACCCCGGGACCGCGCCACAATGAGCAGTTCTTC
D: -; V: TRBV6-6; J: TRBJ1-1; size: many; CDR3: CASSGSLNTEAFF; DNA: TGTGCCAGCAGTGGCAGCCTGAACACTGAAGCTTTCTTT
D: -; V: TRBV25-1; J: TRBJ2-2; size: many; CDR3: CASRYGLASGTGELFF; DNA: TGTGCCAGCCGCTATGGGTTAGCCTCGGGGACCGGGGAGCTGTTTTTT
D: TRBD2; V: TRBV6-2/TRBV6-3; J: TRBJ2-3; size: -; CDR3: CASRISGSRADTQYF; DNA: TGTGCCAGCAGGATTAGCGGGAGCAGGGCAGATACGCAGTATTTT
D: TRBD1; V: TRBV29-1; J: TRBJ2-1; size: -; CDR3: CSGGTGGSGYNEQFF; DNA: TGCAGCGGCGGGACAGGGGGCAGTGGCTACAATGAGCAGTTCTTC
D: -; V: TRBV12-3/TRBV12-4; J: TRBJ1-1; size: -; CDR3: CASSLADTGPQAFF; DNA: TGTGCCAGCAGTTTAGCGGACACAGGGCCCCAAGCTTTCTTT
D: -; V: TRBV30; J: TRBJ1-6; size: -; CDR3: CAWSVQGGDASPLHF; DNA: TGTGCCTGGAGTGTACAGGGAGGGGACGCTTCACCCCTCCACTTT
D: -; V: TRBV28; J: TRBJ1-5; size: many; CDR3: CASSFMGEGNQPQHF; DNA: TGTGCCAGCAGTTTTATGGGGGAGGGCAATCAGCCCCAGCATTTT
D: -; V: TRBV29-1; J: TRBJ1-1; size: -; CDR3: CSVQGLTGTGNTEAFF; DNA: TGCAGCGTTCAAGGCTTGACAGGTACGGGGAACACTGAAGCTTTCTTT
D: TRBD2; V: TRBV10-3; J: TRBJ2-7; size: many; CDR3: CAISESWGGGDEQYF; DNA: TGTGCCATCAGTGAGTCTTGGGGGGGTGGCGACGAGCAGTACTTC
D: -; V: TRBV21-1; J: TRBJ2-3; size: -; CDR3: CASSKGGSTDTQYF; DNA: TGTGCCAGCAGCAAAGGAGGTAGCACAGATACGCAGTATTTT
D: -; V: TRBV5-4; J: TRBJ2-1; size: -; CDR3: CASSLDPITYLSSYNEQFF; DNA: TGTGCCAGCAGCTTGGACCCTATTACCTATCTTAGCTCCTACAATGAGCAGTTCTTC
D: TRBD2; V: TRBV12-3/TRBV12-4; J: TRBJ2-4; size: many; CDR3: CASGLAGLAKNIQYF; DNA: TGTGCCAGCGGACTAGCGGGATTAGCCAAAAACATTCAGTACTTC
D: -; V: TRBV12-3/TRBV12-4; J: TRBJ1-5; size: -; CDR3: CASTDSGVPSSQHF; DNA: TGTGCCAGCACCGACTCGGGGGTACCATCGTCCCAGCATTTT
D: -; V: TRBV10-3; J: TRBJ1-1; size: few; CDR3: CAISESEGTNTEAFF; DNA: TGTGCCATCAGTGAGTCAGAAGGGACGAACACTGAAGCTTTCTTT
D: TRBD1; V: TRBV20-1; J: TRBJ1-2; size: few; CDR3: CSANPGQLHTYGYTF; DNA: TGCAGTGCTAACCCGGGACAGCTTCATACCTATGGCTACACCTTC
D: TRBD2; V: TRBV11-3; J: TRBJ2-1; size: few; CDR3: CASSSPTEFSSGSGSYNEQFF; DNA: TGTGCCAGCAGCTCTCCTACAGAGTTCTCTAGCGGGAGTGGTTCCTACAATGAGCAGTTCTTC
D: -; V: TRBV12-3/TRBV12-4; J: TRBJ2-7; size: -; CDR3: CASSLLHTTPTYEQYF; DNA: TGTGCCAGCAGTTTGCTCCACACCACTCCTACCTACGAGCAGTACTTC
D: -; V: TRBV5-5; J: TRBJ2-3; size: many; CDR3: CASSAGVTSTDTQYF; DNA: TGTGCCAGCAGCGCAGGGGTTACTAGCACAGATACGCAGTATTTT
D: TRBD2; V: TRBV20-1; J: TRBJ2-1; size: many; CDR3: CSARGTSGRAGVEQFF; DNA: TGCAGTGCTAGAGGGACTAGCGGGAGGGCTGGGGTTGAGCAGTTCTTC
D: TRBD2; V: TRBV5-6; J: TRBJ2-7; size: -; CDR3: CASSWGTSAYEQYF; DNA: TGTGCCAGCAGCTGGGGGACTAGCGCCTACGAGCAGTACTTC
D: TRBD1; V: TRBV9; J: TRBJ2-7; size: -; CDR3: CASSPTGGWSYEQYF; DNA: TGTGCCAGCAGCCCGACAGGGGGCTGGTCCTACGAGCAGTACTTC
D: TRBD2; V: TRBV20-1; J: TRBJ2-3; size: few; CDR3: CSAKPVLLTSGDTDTQYF; DNA: TGCAGTGCCAAACCCGTCCTACTAACTAGCGGGGACACAGATACGCAGTATTTT
D: -; V: TRBV7-9; J: TRBJ2-3; size: -; CDR3: CASSFGVDTQYF; DNA: TGTGCCAGCAGCTTTGGGGTAGATACGCAGTATTTT